The T cell receptor (beta chain) under discussion was sequenced for a study of Ad26.COV2.S vaccination and SARS-CoV-2 variants. Study outcomes and limitations: People given the vaccine had a wider spike-specific TCR breadth than placebo recipients did. Quantification of TCR breadth and depth may have yielded underestimates of total T cell responses.

Documented treatment: around 19 received Ad26.COV2.S at low or high dose, single or two shots; 5 received placebo; per-sample allocation not given. Samples came from day 63 after the first vaccine or placebo injection. The vaccine antigen was prefusion-stabilized Wuhan SARS-CoV-2 spike. Here immunoSEQ multiplex PCR was the method, and the copy in TCRdb shows in-frame clones only, minus some. Of around 400,000 clones in the sample, under 90% are singletons; the top ten hold 7% to 9.5%. Points on this clone: No antigen is known for it.

This CDR3 is built from 14 residues. Germline CDR1 is SGHNT and CDR2 is YYREEE (reference sequence). V lost 4 bases, J lost 9 bases, and 17 bases lay in between. The clonotype originates from a person between 18 and 65 years old who received the Ad26.COV2.S COVID-19 vaccine or a placebo. Here the sequenced sample was peripheral blood, taken in a trial of Ad26.COV2.S vaccine versus placebo. The chain carries TRBV5-4 and TRBJ2-1; D unresolved. The CDR3 coding sequence is TGTGCCAGCAGCCCCATGGCCGAAGGAAGTGAGCAGTTCTTC. Translating gives CASSPMAEGSEQFF.